This is a list of T cell receptor beta chains from one sample in a study of cytomegalovirus exposure and HLA in healthy donors. Clones were read by immunoSEQ multiplex PCR, and TCRdb kept only the in-frame ones, dropping some. In total, the table holds about 58,000 clones. The material sequenced was PBMCs. The receptors derive from a woman between 18 and 29 years old in good health and CMV-seronegative. Both conserved end residues are part of each CDR3.

j_gene | v_gene | len | CDR3aa
TRBJ1-3 | TRBV7-9 | 18 | CASSLKRGRAFSGNTIYF
TRBJ1-1 | TRBV5-1 | 17 | CASSSGQGNFGNTEAFF
TRBJ1-1 | TRBV11-2 | 18 | CASSSPRRQGLFSTEAFF
TRBJ2-5 | TRBV5-1 | 15 | CASSLGGQLQETQYF
TRBJ2-3 | TRBV9 | 15 | CASKTGTSGTDTQYF
TRBJ1-5 | TRBV19 | 15 | CASSIFRVGNQPQHF
TRBJ1-1 | TRBV5-1 | 14 | CAAAEPNGNTEAFF
TRBJ2-2 | TRBV11-1 | 16 | CASSLLGVTNTGELFF
TRBJ2-5 | TRBV7-2 | 14 | CASSKAAGRETQYF
TRBJ2-1 | TRBV7-2 | 17 | CASSLGAGVVGDNEQFF
TRBJ2-1 | TRBV6-1 | 15 | CASSPLDRPYNEQFF
TRBJ1-6 | TRBV6-6 | 13 | CASTQVLRPPLHF
TRBJ1-2 | TRBV7-8 | 15 | CASSFYRDRRFNDTF
TRBJ1-1 | TRBV6-1 | 16 | CASSARPDRHNTEAFF
TRBJ2-3 | TRBV5-1 | 12 | CASSLTGDTQYF
TRBJ2-7 | TRBV6-5 | 15 | CASSSGRWPTYEQYF
TRBJ1-4 | TRBV10-2 | 14 | CASSEPGYGEKLFF
TRBJ2-3 | TRBV5-3 | 12 | CARSSWTYTQYF
TRBJ2-1 | TRBV4-1 | 15 | CASSPLELGGGEQFF
TRBJ2-2 | TRBV5-1 | 13 | CASAGTPTGELFF
TRBJ2-7 | TRBV6-1 | 14 | CASSETSGGYEQYF
TRBJ2-2 | TRBV5-1 | 15 | CASSLGLADTGELFF
TRBJ1-5 | TRBV19 | 15 | CASSMVTGVRQPQHF
TRBJ2-5 | TRBV5-1 | 14 | CATSPTSGLETQYF
TRBJ1-6 | TRBV7-9 | 16 | CASSKQTGSGNSPLHF
TRBJ2-7 | TRBV5-1 | 11 | CASSFAYEQYF
TRBJ2-6 | TRBV6-5 | 16 | CASSYRGSSGANVLTF
TRBJ1-2 | TRBV5-1 | 14 | CASSTGNLMGGYTF
TRBJ2-6 | TRBV7-8 | 16 | CASSPGQASGANVLTF
TRBJ2-7 | TRBV4-1 | 14 | CASSITGSSYEQYF
TRBJ2-1 | TRBV5-1 | 16 | CASRPTILAGDNEQFF
TRBJ1-1 | TRBV10-3 | 15 | CATIDRGLLNTEAFF
TRBJ2-4 | TRBV4-1 | 15 | CASSQGLAGQNIQYF
TRBJ1-6 | TRBV6-1 | 17 | CASSEKRGESYNSPLHF
TRBJ1-3 | TRBV29-1 | 15 | CSTRLQGISGNTIYF
TRBJ2-5 | TRBV10-2 | 17 | CASSVPTSAVWEETQYF
TRBJ2-3 | TRBV4-2 | 16 | CASSQDRGGQKDTQYF